This TCR beta chain was identified during a study of PD-1 blockade in classical Hodgkin lymphoma (dated by TCRdb to between 2020 and 2021). In terms of the full investigation: Nivolumab dosing was 3 mg/kg intravenously every 2 weeks, continuing until either disease progression or unacceptable toxicity. The study used TCR beta sequencing and CyTOF to define a peripheral blood immune signature of response to PD-1 blockade in classical Hodgkin lymphoma. Broader findings and caveats from the paper: Lower diversity was seen in patients whose nivolumab began less than 1 year after ASCT, and these patients were left out of later analyses so that immune reconstitution would not confound the results. Baseline TCR diversity was reported to be lower in newly diagnosed patients than in healthy donors and to be lower still in relapsed/refractory patients. CD4+ but not CD8+ TCR diversity rose significantly by C4D1 (p=0.0027 vs p=0.16), most apparent in complete responders (p=0.02). The study was restricted to a single clinical trial cohort, and the causes of repertoire differences, possibly disease activity or prior therapy, were left undefined. Trial patients with a complete response had baseline diversity similar to that of newly diagnosed patients, while partial responders and progressors had significantly lower diversity.

The Qiagen DNeasy kit was used to extract genomic DNA both from unsorted PBMCs and from the negatively selected CD4+ and CD8+ fractions. Amplification of TCR beta CDR3 regions was done by immunoSEQ multiplex PCR with primers that anneal to V and J segments. A synthetic immune receptor repertoire was used to minimize amplification bias, and remaining bias was computationally removed after sequencing. Under the source paper's analysis protocol: Repertoire diversity was quantified as the Shannon entropy index using custom Python scripts. The unsorted, CD4+ and CD8+ repertoires were each analyzed separately, with the exception of combined analyses, where CD4+ and CD8+ sequences were merged in silico. Clonal expansion was defined as a frequency increase of at least 2-fold after treatment compared with C1D1, and clones undetected at baseline were assigned a pseudocount of 0.5. Clones with 0 or 1 copy at C1D1 were defined as singleton clones, while clones with 2 or more copies were defined as non-singleton clones. Clones expanded in unsorted samples were annotated as CD4+, CD8+ or unknown by matching protein sequences in sorted samples from the same patient. Diversity changes from C1D1 to C4D1 were tested in paired samples using Wilcoxon tests. Here the immuneACCESS table is served through TCRdb, limited to in-frame sequences with V and J called. Missing clones are a known gap in these copies; in checked studies unresolved V genes cover under half, and the rest lacks a known reason. V and J calls plus clone size are reproduced from that table; the DNA served to infer D and trimming. The sample includes about 47,000 clones, with approximately 80% observed a single time. About 20% of the sample belongs to the ten largest clones.

Explained via the paper, the time point label denotes: cycle 4 day 1 (C4D1), after 6 weeks of nivolumab. All trial patients had relapsed after autologous stem cell transplantation, with cohorts A, B and C differing in prior brentuximab vedotin exposure. The trial cohort comprised around 60 patients with relapsed/refractory classical Hodgkin lymphoma whose best overall responses were complete response, partial response or progressive disease. Trial patients were treated with single-agent nivolumab in the multi-cohort phase II CheckMate 205 trial. An independent review committee assessed best overall response by applying the 2007 International Working Group response criteria. Trial PBMCs were collected just before the start of nivolumab (C1D1) and during therapy at cycle 2 day 1 and cycle 4 day 1. Peripheral blood was collected in 8 mL Vacutainer Cell Preparation Tubes, from which PBMCs were isolated by centrifugation and then cryopreserved.

The CDR3 sequence holds 14 residues, the cysteine and phenylalanine included. Of all the DNA, just the CDR3 is kept, 42 bases in frame from base 1. V and J are truncated by 5 bases and 0 bases respectively, leaving an intervening sequence of 11 bases. As encoded in the germline V gene (reference sequence), CDR1 is LNHDA while CDR2 is SQIVND. This clone is assessed as medium-sized (0.01 to 0.1%). Which antigen it targets is not known. Base qualities are not at hand, and no much larger clone is one base apart. The sequence came from a human donor with classical Hodgkin lymphoma. This chain is built from TRBV19 and TRBJ2-7, with no D gene named confidently. This specimen was peripheral blood mononuclear cells (PBMCs), taken before the fourth cycle of nivolumab. The CDR3 region: CASSFTGNSYEQYF. The DNA sequence reads TGTGCCAGTAGTTTCACCGGTAACTCCTACGAGCAGTACTTC.